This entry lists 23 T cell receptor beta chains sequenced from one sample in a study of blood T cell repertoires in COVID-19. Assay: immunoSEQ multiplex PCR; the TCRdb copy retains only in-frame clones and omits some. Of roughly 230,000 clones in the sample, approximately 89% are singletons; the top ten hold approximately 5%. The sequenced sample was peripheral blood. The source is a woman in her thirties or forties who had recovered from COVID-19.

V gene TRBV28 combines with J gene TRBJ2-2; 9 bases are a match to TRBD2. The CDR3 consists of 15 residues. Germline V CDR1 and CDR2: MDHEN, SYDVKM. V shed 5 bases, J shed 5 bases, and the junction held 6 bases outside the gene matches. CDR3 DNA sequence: TGTGCCAGCAGTGTCCCGGGACTAGCAACCGGGGAGCTGTTTTTT. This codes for CASSVPGLATGELFF.

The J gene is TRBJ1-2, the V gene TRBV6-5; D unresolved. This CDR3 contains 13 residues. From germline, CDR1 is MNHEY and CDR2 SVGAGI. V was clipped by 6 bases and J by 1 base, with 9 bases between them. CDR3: CASSQLFNYGYTF. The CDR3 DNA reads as TGTGCCAGCAGCCAGTTATTTAACTATGGCTACACCTTC.

CDR3 in amino acids: CASSLGTGNSGNTIYF. Written as DNA, the CDR3 is TGTGCCAGCTCACTCGGGACAGGGAACTCTGGAAACACCATATATTTT. V usage is TRBV18 and J usage is TRBJ1-3, with 9 bases matching TRBD1. The CDR3 extends over 16 amino acids. CDR1 and CDR2 from the germline V gene are KGHSH and LQKENI. Germline trimming cut 4 bases from V and 0 bases from J; bases unmatched to any gene: 4.

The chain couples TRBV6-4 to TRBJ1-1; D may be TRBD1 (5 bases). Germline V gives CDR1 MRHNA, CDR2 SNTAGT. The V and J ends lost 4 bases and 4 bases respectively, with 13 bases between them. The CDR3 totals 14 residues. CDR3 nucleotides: TGTGCCAGCAGTGGACAGCCTTTTGGCACTGAAGCTTTCTTT. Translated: CASSGQPFGTEAFF.

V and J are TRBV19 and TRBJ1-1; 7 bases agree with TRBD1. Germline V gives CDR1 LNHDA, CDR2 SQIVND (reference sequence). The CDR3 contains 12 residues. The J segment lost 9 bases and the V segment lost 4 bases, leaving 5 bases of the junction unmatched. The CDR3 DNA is TGTGCCAGTAGTACGCAGGGGGTAAAAGCTTTCTTT. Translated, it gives CASSTQGVKAFF. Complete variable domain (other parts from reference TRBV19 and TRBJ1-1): DGGITQSPKYLFRKEGQNVTLSCEQNLNHDAMYWYRQDPGQGLRLIYYSQIVNDFQKGDIAEGYSVSREKKESFPLTVTSAQKNPTAFYLCASSTQGVKAFFGQGTRLTVV.

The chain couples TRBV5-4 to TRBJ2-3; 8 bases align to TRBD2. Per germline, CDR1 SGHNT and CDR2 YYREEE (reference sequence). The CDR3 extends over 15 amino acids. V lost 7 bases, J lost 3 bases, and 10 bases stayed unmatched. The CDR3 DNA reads TGTGCCAGCTCGGGCTCGGGGGGGCCTACAGATACGCAGTATTTT. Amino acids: CASSGSGGPTDTQYF.

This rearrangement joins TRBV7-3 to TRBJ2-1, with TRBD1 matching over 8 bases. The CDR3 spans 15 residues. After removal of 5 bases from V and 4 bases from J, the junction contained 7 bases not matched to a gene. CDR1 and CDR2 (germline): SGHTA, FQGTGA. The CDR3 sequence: CASSPGQARYNEQFF. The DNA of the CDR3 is TGTGCCAGCAGCCCGGGACAGGCGAGATACAATGAGCAGTTCTTC. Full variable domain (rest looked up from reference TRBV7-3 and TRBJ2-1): GAGVSQTPSNKVTEKGKYVELRCDPISGHTALYWYRQSLGQGPEFLIYFQGTGAADDSGLPNDRFFAVRPEGSVSTLKIQRTERGDSAVYLCASSPGQARYNEQFFGPGTRLTVL.

The DNA for the CDR3 is TGTGCCAGCAGTTTAGGACAGACTGAAGCTTTCTTT. Amino acids: CASSLGQTEAFF. This rearrangement joins TRBV28 to TRBJ1-1, with D perhaps TRBD1 (6 bases). The CDR3 has 12 residues. Germline CDR1 is MDHEN and CDR2 is SYDVKM. Trimming cost V 2 bases and J 5 bases, with 6 bases left between them. Combining the CDR3 with reference TRBV28 and TRBJ1-1 gives the whole variable domain DVKVTQSSRYLVKRTGEKVFLECVQDMDHENMFWYRQDPGLGLRLIYFSYDVKMKEKGDIPEGYSVSREKKERFSLILESASTNQTSMYLCASSLGQTEAFFGQGTRLTVV.

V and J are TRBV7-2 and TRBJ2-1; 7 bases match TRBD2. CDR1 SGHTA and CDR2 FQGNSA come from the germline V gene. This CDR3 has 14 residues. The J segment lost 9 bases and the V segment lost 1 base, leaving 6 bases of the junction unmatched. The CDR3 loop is CASSLVGVAGEQFF. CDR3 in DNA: TGTGCCAGCAGCTTAGTTGGAGTAGCGGGTGAGCAGTTCTTC.

The CDR3 sequence is CASSPRGLTYEQYV. The CDR3, as DNA: TGTGCCAGCTCACCCAGGGGGCTCACTTACGAGCAGTACGTC. This sequence joins TRBV18 and TRBJ2-7, with 8 bases fitting TRBD1. Looked up from germline, CDR1 is KGHSH and CDR2 is LQKENI. With V trimmed by 3 bases and J by 4 bases, 5 bases remained unmatched. The length of the CDR3 is 14 residues.

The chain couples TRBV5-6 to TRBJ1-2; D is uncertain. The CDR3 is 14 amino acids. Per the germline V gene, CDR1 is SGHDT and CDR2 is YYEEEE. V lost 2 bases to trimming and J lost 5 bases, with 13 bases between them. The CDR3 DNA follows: TGTGCCAGCAGCTTTCTGTCCTCGCGTTATGGCTACACCTTC. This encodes CASSFLSSRYGYTF.

Written as DNA, the CDR3 is TGTGCCAGCAGCCAAGTAGCGGAAAAACTGTTTTTT. Translating it yields CASSQVAEKLFF. The genes are TRBV14 and TRBJ1-4; D uncertain. Per germline, CDR1 SGHDN and CDR2 FVKESK. Trimming left V 1 base short and J 8 bases short, with 5 bases between. The CDR3 is made up of 12 amino acids.

The CDR3 reads CASSQETSPSYEQYV. The CDR3 coding sequence is TGCGCCAGCAGCCAAGAAACTAGCCCGTCCTACGAGCAGTACGTC. The chain combines TRBV4-1 with TRBJ2-7; D might be TRBD2 (6 bases). CDR3 size: 15 residues. The germline V and J ends were trimmed by 0 bases and 1 base, with 10 bases remaining between them. Germline V CDR1 and CDR2: MGHRA, YSYEKL.

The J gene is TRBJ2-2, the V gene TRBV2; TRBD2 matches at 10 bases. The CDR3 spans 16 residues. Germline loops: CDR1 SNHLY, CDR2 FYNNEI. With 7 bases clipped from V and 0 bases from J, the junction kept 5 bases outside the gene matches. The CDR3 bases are TGTGCCAGCAAACTAGCGGGGAGTCCGAACACCGGGGAGCTGTTTTTT. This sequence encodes CASKLAGSPNTGELFF.

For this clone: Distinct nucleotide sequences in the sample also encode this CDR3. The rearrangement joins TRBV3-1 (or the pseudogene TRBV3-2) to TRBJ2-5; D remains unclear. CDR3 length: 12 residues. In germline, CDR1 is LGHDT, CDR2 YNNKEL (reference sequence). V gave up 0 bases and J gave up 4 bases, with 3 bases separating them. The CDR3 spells CASSQDRETQYF. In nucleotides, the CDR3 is TGTGCCAGCAGCCAAGATCGAGAGACCCAGTACTTC.

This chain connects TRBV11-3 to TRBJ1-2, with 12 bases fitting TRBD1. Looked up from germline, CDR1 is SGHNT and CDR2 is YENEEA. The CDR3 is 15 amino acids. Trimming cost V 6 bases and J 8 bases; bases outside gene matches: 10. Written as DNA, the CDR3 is TGTGCCAGCAGTCGGCCGGGACAGGGGGCGGGAGGCTACACCTTC. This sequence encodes CASSRPGQGAGGYTF. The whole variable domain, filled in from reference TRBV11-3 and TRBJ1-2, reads EAGVVQSPRYKIIEKKQPVAFWCNPISGHNTLYWYLQNLGQGPELLIRYENEEAVDDSQLPKDRFSAERLKGVDSTLKIQPAELGDSAVYLCASSRPGQGAGGYTFGSGTRLTVV.

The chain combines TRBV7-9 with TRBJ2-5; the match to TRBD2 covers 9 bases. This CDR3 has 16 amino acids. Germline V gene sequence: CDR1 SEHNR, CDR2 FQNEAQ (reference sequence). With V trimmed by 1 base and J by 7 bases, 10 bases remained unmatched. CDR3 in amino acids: CASSLVLSGGSGTQYF. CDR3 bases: TGTGCCAGCAGCTTAGTTCTTAGCGGGGGTTCAGGGACCCAGTACTTC.

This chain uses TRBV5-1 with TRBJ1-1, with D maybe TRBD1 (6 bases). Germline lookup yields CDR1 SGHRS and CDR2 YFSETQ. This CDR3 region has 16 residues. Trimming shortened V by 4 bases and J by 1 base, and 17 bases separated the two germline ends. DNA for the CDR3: TGCGCCAGCAGCGGTCAGGGGTCCCATACGAACACTGAAGCTTTCTTT. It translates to CASSGQGSHTNTEAFF.

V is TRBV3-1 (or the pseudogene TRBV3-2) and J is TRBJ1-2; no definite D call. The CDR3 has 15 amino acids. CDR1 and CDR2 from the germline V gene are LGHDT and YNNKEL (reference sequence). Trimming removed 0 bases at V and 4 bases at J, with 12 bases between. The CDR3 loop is CASSQDSAEGYGYTF. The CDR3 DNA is TGTGCCAGCAGCCAAGACTCAGCCGAGGGCTATGGCTACACCTTC.

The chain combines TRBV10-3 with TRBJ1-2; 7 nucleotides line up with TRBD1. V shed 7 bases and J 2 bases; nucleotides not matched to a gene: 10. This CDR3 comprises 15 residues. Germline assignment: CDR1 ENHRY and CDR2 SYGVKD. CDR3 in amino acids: CAITVSLGQNYGYTF. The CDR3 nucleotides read TGTGCCATCACCGTCAGCTTGGGACAGAACTATGGCTACACCTTC.

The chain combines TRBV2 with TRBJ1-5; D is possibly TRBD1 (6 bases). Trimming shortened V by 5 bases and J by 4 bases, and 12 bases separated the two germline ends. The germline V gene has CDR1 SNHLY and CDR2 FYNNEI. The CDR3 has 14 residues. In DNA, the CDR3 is TGTGCCAGCAGTAAGGACAGCACAAATCAGCCCCAGCATTTT. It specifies CASSKDSTNQPQHF.

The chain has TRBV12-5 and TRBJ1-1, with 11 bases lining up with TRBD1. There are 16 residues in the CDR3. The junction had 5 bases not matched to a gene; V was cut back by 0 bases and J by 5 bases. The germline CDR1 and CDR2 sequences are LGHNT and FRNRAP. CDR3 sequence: CASGLVTGTGGTEAFF. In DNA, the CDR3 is TGTGCTAGTGGTTTGGTCACCGGGACAGGGGGGACTGAAGCTTTCTTT.

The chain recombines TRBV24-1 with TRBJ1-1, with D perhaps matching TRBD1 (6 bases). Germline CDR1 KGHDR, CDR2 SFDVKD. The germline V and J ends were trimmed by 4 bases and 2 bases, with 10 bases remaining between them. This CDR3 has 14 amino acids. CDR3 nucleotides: TGTGCCACCAGTGAACCGGGACAAAACACTGAAGCTTTCTTT. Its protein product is CATSEPGQNTEAFF.